The rows below give T cell receptor beta chains drawn from one sample of a study of blood T cell repertoires in COVID-19. TCRdb's copy holds only in-frame clones and misses some; the assay was immunoSEQ multiplex PCR. The sample carries 150,000 to 250,000 clones, around 82% recorded once. Sequencing was done on a sample of PBMCs or T cells enriched from blood (not recorded which). These receptors came from a man in his forties or fifties who had recovered from COVID-19. CDR3s include the opening cysteine and the closing phenylalanine or tryptophan.

J gene	V gene	CDR3 protein
TRBJ1-4	TRBV12-3/TRBV12-4	CASSPGGTGLFF
TRBJ2-3	TRBV3-1/TRBV3-2	CASSQAASITDTQYF
TRBJ2-7	TRBV7-4	CASVTGLAIYEQYF
TRBJ2-1	TRBV4-2	CASRKGDRGHEQFF
TRBJ2-5	TRBV5-1	CASSIGSYQETQYF
TRBJ2-2	TRBV19	CASSIPRQGTGELFF
TRBJ2-1	TRBV10-3	CAIRGGTSANEQFF
TRBJ1-1	TRBV5-5	CASSFGTGGTEAFF
TRBJ2-7	TRBV4-2	CASSQAAGHEQYF
TRBJ1-1	TRBV29-1	CSVEGQGKNTEAFF
TRBJ2-5	TRBV7-2	CASSKAGGVETQYF
TRBJ2-1	TRBV12-3/TRBV12-4	CASSLQFEQFF
TRBJ1-5	TRBV5-5	CASSLRSGEWGQPQHF
TRBJ2-7	TRBV4-2	CASSQDYRGHYEQYF
TRBJ2-7	TRBV5-1	CASSNGQGSYEQYF
TRBJ2-1	TRBV28	CASSFYEQFF
TRBJ2-5	TRBV4-3	CASSQELARETQYF
TRBJ2-7	TRBV27	CASTSRVGEQYF
TRBJ2-7	TRBV18	CASSPGGTGTNYEQYF
TRBJ2-3	TRBV18	CASSPRSEGAVTDTQYF
TRBJ2-1	TRBV29-1	CSSLAGELNEQFF
TRBJ2-7	TRBV6-6	CASSRSYNSYEQYF
TRBJ2-1	TRBV29-1	CSAEGLAGGSSHYNEQFF
TRBJ1-2	TRBV19	CASSTLTGGGYGYTF
TRBJ2-4	TRBV5-1	CASSLTTGHKNIQYF
TRBJ2-3	TRBV5-1	CASSLDERGLDTQYF
TRBJ2-7	TRBV19	CASSAPGLARSPYEQYF
TRBJ2-7	TRBV24-1	CATSVGLAGRIEQYF
TRBJ1-6	TRBV20-1	CSASPRGAFLGSPLHF
TRBJ1-2	TRBV16	CASSPSSWDGYTF
TRBJ1-6	TRBV19	CASSSGPWDRGPSYNSPLHF
TRBJ1-1	TRBV5-4	CASSLVLQGNTEAFF
TRBJ2-7	TRBV6-2/TRBV6-3	CASSYRNGGEQYF
TRBJ2-7	TRBV5-4	CASSLDPLPGQGAYEQYF
TRBJ2-3	TRBV30	CAFGGTDTQYF
TRBJ2-1	TRBV7-8	CASSLYSLSGVTGSYNEQFF
TRBJ2-7	TRBV5-6	CASTPTAGIYYEQYF
TRBJ1-2	TRBV18	CASSPPAGFGYTF
TRBJ1-2	TRBV11-1	CASSLGGDRILYGYTF
TRBJ1-6	TRBV2	CASREDRVVSPLHF
TRBJ1-2	TRBV29-1	CSVEDPAPEVHYGYTF
TRBJ1-6	TRBV19	CATRDRENSPLHF
TRBJ1-2	TRBV19	CASSILTTYGYTF
TRBJ1-1	TRBV2	CASSQGGKPEAFF
TRBJ2-3	TRBV7-9	CASTARDRRDTQYF
TRBJ2-2	TRBV5-1	CASSLGLAITGELFF
TRBJ1-5	TRBV19	CASSIPGSDTAPQHF
TRBJ2-1	TRBV4-1	CASSQVGGYSYNEQFF
TRBJ1-2	TRBV6-5	CASRGSGPYGYTF